These 9 T cell receptor beta chains were sequenced from one sample in a study of shared clonotypes between healthy human individuals. Assay: immunoSEQ multiplex PCR; the TCRdb copy retains only in-frame clones and omits some. The repertoire holds about 2.4 million clones, with approximately 94% as singletons. The sequenced material came from naive CD4+ T cells sorted from blood. Subset indicated: CD45RA+ positively selected. Receptors were obtained from a man between 18 and 29 years old in good health.

This chain uses TRBV5-5 with TRBJ1-5; 7 nucleotides match TRBD1. The CDR3 length is 14 residues. In germline, CDR1 is SGHKS, CDR2 YYEKEE (reference sequence). J was trimmed by 6 bases and V by 4 bases; bases with no gene match: 7. The CDR3 sequence: CASSLEGAGQPQHF. The CDR3 DNA follows: TGTGCCAGCAGCCTGGAGGGGGCGGGTCAGCCCCAGCATTTT.

Concerning this clone: This may be a read error, as it is one base from a much larger clone. The CDR3 spells CASSEGDQPQHF. The CDR3 nucleotides read TGTGCCAGCAGTGAAGGGGATCAGCCCCAGCATTTT. V and J are TRBV2 and TRBJ1-5; D remains ambiguous. Trimming left V 1 base short and J 5 bases short, with 3 bases between. The CDR3 runs 12 residues. Germline V CDR1 and CDR2: SNHLY, FYNNEI.

A few counts support this clone. The chain couples TRBV30 to TRBJ1-1, with 7 positions matching TRBD1. Germline V gene sequence: CDR1 GTSNPN, CDR2 SVGIG (reference sequence). The J segment lost 5 bases and the V segment lost 1 base, leaving 4 bases of the junction unmatched. The CDR3 has 13 amino acids. For the CDR3, the DNA is TGTGCCTGGAGTGAGGGGGCTTGGACTGAAGCTTTCTTT. This gives the protein CAWSEGAWTEAFF.

The CDR3 DNA follows: TGTGCCAGCACCTTTCAGGGGGCTTACTCTGGAAACACCATATATTTT. Its protein product is CASTFQGAYSGNTIYF. V and J are TRBV28 and TRBJ1-3; 8 bases map to TRBD1. Germline lookup yields CDR1 MDHEN and CDR2 SYDVKM. Trimming removed 7 bases from V and 0 bases from J; junction bases left unmatched: 8. CDR3 length equals 16 residues.

This sequence joins TRBV18 and TRBJ2-7, with D possibly matching TRBD1 (5 bases). The CDR3 is made up of 14 amino acids. V was shortened by 1 base and J by 2 bases, with 9 bases between the two germline ends. Germline assignment: CDR1 KGHSH and CDR2 LQKENI. For the CDR3, the DNA is TGTGCCAGCTCACCACAATCAGGGACCTACGAGCAGTACTTC. Translated, it gives CASSPQSGTYEQYF.

The rearrangement links TRBV6-5 to TRBJ2-1; a weak D match, TRBD1 (7 bases). The germline V gene has CDR1 MNHEY and CDR2 SVGAGI. There are 13 residues in the CDR3. V was shortened by 7 bases and J by 8 bases, with 15 bases between the two germline ends. In DNA, the CDR3 is TGTGCCAGCACAGGAGGGGGCGTCGATGAGCAGTTCTTC. This sequence encodes CASTGGGVDEQFF.

Notes on this clone: The sample has other DNA sequences that encode this CDR3 too. V is TRBV30 and J is TRBJ1-3; no firm D call. Trimming took 3 bases from V and 2 from J, leaving 2 bases between them. CDR3 length equals 11 residues. Germline assignment: CDR1 GTSNPN and CDR2 SVGIG (reference sequence). The chain's CDR3 is CAWSTGNTIYF. Written as DNA, the CDR3 is TGTGCCTGGAGCACTGGAAACACCATATATTTT.

The chain carries TRBV7-2 and TRBJ2-5, with 7 bases matching TRBD2. The germline V gene has CDR1 SGHTA and CDR2 FQGNSA. With V trimmed by 0 bases and J by 1 base, 5 bases remained unmatched. The CDR3 contains 16 residues. CDR3 DNA: TGTGCCAGCAGCTTAGCCCGAGGGACTACCCAAGAGACCCAGTACTTC. As protein: CASSLARGTTQETQYF.

V gene TRBV15 combines with J gene TRBJ2-7; D is unresolved. This CDR3 contains 16 residues. CDR1 and CDR2 from the germline V gene are LNHNV and YYDKDF (reference sequence). V lost 1 base and J lost 5, with 18 bases in between. CDR3 amino acids: CATSRAKTSTFHEQYF. CDR3 in DNA: TGTGCCACCAGCAGAGCGAAAACCAGTACCTTCCACGAGCAGTACTTC.